The subject of this entry is one TCR beta chain. The data were taken from a study of long-term antiretroviral therapy in people with HIV. The V end was cut by 1 base, the J end by 6 bases, with 13 bases between. Germline CDR1 and CDR2: SEHNR and FQNEAQ (reference sequence). The CDR3 runs to 14 residues. Survey-level resolution applied to immunoSEQ assay v3.0. Assay: immunoSEQ multiplex PCR; the TCRdb copy retains only in-frame clones and omits some. This table holds about 11,000 clones, about 80% found once. The chain is built from TRBV7-9 and TRBJ2-7; D perhaps matches TRBD1 (7 bases). This clonotype was obtained from a man aged 25 to 40 with HIV. The starting material was unsorted PBMCs, obtained at the start of antiretroviral therapy, before treatment. The CDR3 DNA follows: TGTGCCAGCAGCTTAGTCCAGGGGGGTGCCGAGCAGTACTTC. Protein sequence: CASSLVQGGAEQYF.